This is a list of T cell receptor beta chains from one sample in a study of CD8 T cells in Susac syndrome. MiXCR, run by TCRdb on the immunoSEQ multiplex PCR reads, gives a single entry per CDR3 protein. Of 400,000 or so distinct CDR3 sequences detected, around 83% appear once; the ten largest clones hold about 0.12%. Material: CD8+ T cells from PBMCs. The receptors come from a human donor with multiple sclerosis. The CDR3 runs from the conserved cysteine through the conserved F or W. Fields, in order: V gene, clone size, CDR3 length, D gene, J gene, CDR3 DNA, CDR3 protein. A D gene is named only where the DNA matches it firmly. Part of the rows lack a size; the others show once, few, many or a class for expanded clones.

TRBV5-6	-	13	-	TRBJ1-2	TGTGCCAGCAGCTTGGAACAGCACTATGGCTACACCTTC	CASSLEQHYGYTF
TRBV27	few	15	-	TRBJ2-7	TGTGCCAGCAGTTTAGGCACGGGAGTAAGATACGAGCAGTACTTC	CASSLGTGVRYEQYF
TRBV5-4	once	14	-	TRBJ2-3	TGTGCCAGCAGCTTTGACAGGGAGGGCCATACGCAGTATTTT	CASSFDREGHTQYF
TRBV5-1	-	13	TRBD2	TRBJ2-5	TGCGCCAGCAGACAGCGGGAGCCGCTAGCCCAGTACTTC	CASRQREPLAQYF
TRBV6-5	-	13	-	TRBJ1-1	TGTGCCAGCAGTTACTCGACGAGAACTGAAGCTTTCTTT	CASSYSTRTEAFF
TRBV28	-	17	-	TRBJ1-4	TGTGCCAGCAGTTCCGATGTTAGGGGCGGAGAGAACGAAAAACTGTTTTTT	CASSSDVRGGENEKLFF
TRBV29-1	-	15	TRBD1	TRBJ1-2	TGCAGCGTCGACTACGGACAGGAAGAACCCTATGGCTACACCTTC	CSVDYGQEEPYGYTF
TRBV5-1	-	15	TRBD1	TRBJ2-7	TGCGCCAGCGGCGGTACGGACAGGCTCGGGGACGAGCAGTACTTC	CASGGTDRLGDEQYF
TRBV6-5	-	13	-	TRBJ2-5	TGTGCCAGCAGTTCGGGTAGTTTGGAGACCCAGTACTTC	CASSSGSLETQYF
TRBV28	once	11	-	TRBJ2-3	TGTGCCAGCAGTACGGCAGATACGCAGTATTTT	CASSTADTQYF
TRBV27	-	12	-	TRBJ2-2	TGTGCCACCATACACCCCACCGGGGAGCTGTTTTTT	CATIHPTGELFF
TRBV27	-	17	TRBD2	TRBJ2-1	TGTGCCAGCAGTTTATCCGGGACTAGCGGGGCCTACAATGAGCAGTTCTTC	CASSLSGTSGAYNEQFF
TRBV4-2	-	14	-	TRBJ1-1	TGTGCCAGCAGCCTCCGACAGGATAACACTGAAGCTTTCTTT	CASSLRQDNTEAFF
TRBV12-3/TRBV12-4	-	11	-	TRBJ1-1	TGTGCCAGCAGTTTAGCCCCCGAAGCTTTCTTT	CASSLAPEAFF
TRBV30	-	14	-	TRBJ1-1	TGTGCCTGGAACCGAGGGTTGAGGGGGACTGAAGCTTTCTTT	CAWNRGLRGTEAFF
TRBV28	-	12	-	TRBJ1-2	TGTGCCAGCAGGTACGGCAACTATGGCTACACCTTC	CASRYGNYGYTF
TRBV19	-	14	-	TRBJ1-2	TGTGCCAGTAGTATGGCCAGGGGCGTCTATGGCTACACCTTC	CASSMARGVYGYTF
TRBV7-9	-	14	-	TRBJ1-2	TGTGCCAGCAGCTTAGAAGCAGGCCTTAGGGGCTACACCTTC	CASSLEAGLRGYTF
TRBV5-1	-	14	-	TRBJ1-1	TGCGCCAGCAGCTTGGAAGGGGCCGTCACTGAAGCTTTCTTT	CASSLEGAVTEAFF
TRBV30	once	14	TRBD1	TRBJ2-1	TGTGCCTGGAGTGTCGGACAGGGGGCCGATGAGCAGTTCTTC	CAWSVGQGADEQFF
TRBV6-1	-	15	-	TRBJ1-1	TGTGCCAGCAGTGACCCAGGGGACTTGGAAACTGAAGCTTTCTTT	CASSDPGDLETEAFF
TRBV30	-	14	-	TRBJ1-2	TGTGCCTGGAGTATCGGGGAGGAGGGAAGAGGCTACACCTTC	CAWSIGEEGRGYTF
TRBV14	-	15	TRBD2	TRBJ2-1	TGTGCCAGCAGCCAATCGCGGGAGAAAGTGGATGAGCAGTTCTTC	CASSQSREKVDEQFF
TRBV27	-	14	-	TRBJ1-1	TGTGCCAGCAGTTTATCCTTCGGGAACACTGAAGCTTTCTTT	CASSLSFGNTEAFF
TRBV29-1	once	13	TRBD2	TRBJ2-1	TGCAGCGTTAGGGCGGGAGACTACAATGAGCAGTTCTTC	CSVRAGDYNEQFF
TRBV7-2	-	14	TRBD2	TRBJ2-5	TGTGCCAGCAAATTGACTAGCGGTCAAGAGACCCAGTACTTC	CASKLTSGQETQYF
TRBV5-1	-	14	TRBD1	TRBJ1-4	TGCGCCAGCAACCCCTTACAGGGGGATGAAAAACTGTTTTTT	CASNPLQGDEKLFF
TRBV7-9	-	16	TRBD1	TRBJ1-4	TGTGCCAGCAGCCCCACCAGGGACAGGGAAAAAGAAAAACTGTTTTTT	CASSPTRDREKEKLFF
TRBV4-2	-	16	-	TRBJ2-3	TGTGCCAGCAGCCAAGAGAAGGGCAGGGTCACAGATACGCAGTATTTT	CASSQEKGRVTDTQYF
TRBV3-1	-	16	-	TRBJ1-2	TGTGCCAGCAGCCAAGAGTTGAGAGGGGGTAACTATGGCTACACCTTC	CASSQELRGGNYGYTF
TRBV6-5	-	13	-	TRBJ1-1	TGTGCCAGCAGTTTCGGAGTAGGTGCTGAAGCTTTCTTT	CASSFGVGAEAFF
TRBV29-1	-	15	-	TRBJ2-3	TGCAGCGTTGAAGTTTGGCAGGATGCAAGGGATACGCAGTATTTT	CSVEVWQDARDTQYF
TRBV30	-	12	-	TRBJ2-7	TGTGCCTGGTCGGGGGCCAACTACGAGCAGTACTTC	CAWSGANYEQYF
TRBV15	-	15	-	TRBJ2-7	TGTGCCACCAGCAGAGCGGTCGACAGATCCTACGAGCAGTACTTC	CATSRAVDRSYEQYF
TRBV19	-	15	TRBD1	TRBJ2-7	TGTGCCAGTAGTATCGGACAGGGGAGAACCTACGAGCAGTACTTC	CASSIGQGRTYEQYF
TRBV6-1	-	17	TRBD1	TRBJ2-7	TGTGCCAGCAGTGAAGAAGGGGGCCTGGAGTTCTCCTACGAGCAGTACTTC	CASSEEGGLEFSYEQYF
TRBV29-1	-	13	-	TRBJ2-7	TGCAGCGTTGACAGCGGAGATACGGGCGAGCAGTACTTC	CSVDSGDTGEQYF
TRBV29-1	-	14	-	TRBJ2-7	TGCAGCGTCACCCAGGTCGGGGGCTCCTACGAGCAGTACTTC	CSVTQVGGSYEQYF
TRBV7-9	once	13	-	TRBJ2-3	TGTGCCAGCAGCTTAGGGTATTCAGATACGCAGTATTTT	CASSLGYSDTQYF
TRBV4-1	once	15	-	TRBJ2-2	TGCGCCAGCAGCCGCGGCAGATGGGACACCGGGGAGCTGTTTTTT	CASSRGRWDTGELFF
TRBV7-9	-	17	-	TRBJ1-2	TGTGCCAGCAGCGAACCCTGGGGGGAAGGCTTAGGGGATGGCTACACCTTC	CASSEPWGEGLGDGYTF
TRBV4-1	-	17	-	TRBJ1-2	TGCGCCAGCAGCCAAGTCCTCGACACCCCGGCAGGCTATGGCTACACCTTC	CASSQVLDTPAGYGYTF
TRBV27	-	16	-	TRBJ2-1	TGTGCCACCTCTAGGGAGGCCGGGGATATCGGAAATGAGCAGTTCTTC	CATSREAGDIGNEQFF
TRBV30	few	14	TRBD1	TRBJ1-1	TGTGCCTGGGAATACGGACAGGGTAACACTGAAGCTTTCTTT	CAWEYGQGNTEAFF
TRBV5-5	once	13	-	TRBJ2-1	TGTGCCAGCAGCTTCGGGGCACGGAGTGAGCAGTTCTTC	CASSFGARSEQFF
TRBV20-1	-	13	TRBD1	TRBJ1-6	TGCAGTGCCCCGGGACAGGATAATTCACCCCTCCACTTT	CSAPGQDNSPLHF
TRBV11-2	once	17	-	TRBJ2-3	TGTGCCAGCAGCTTAGTTATACTAGGAGGGGGCGCAGATACGCAGTATTTT	CASSLVILGGGADTQYF
TRBV27	-	14	TRBD2	TRBJ2-7	TGTGCCAGCAGTTTTGGTAGCGGGCCTTACGAGCAGTACTTC	CASSFGSGPYEQYF
TRBV20-1	-	13	TRBD2	TRBJ2-1	TGCAGTGTAGCGGGAGTATCCTACAATGAGCAGTTCTTC	CSVAGVSYNEQFF
TRBV4-1	once	13	-	TRBJ1-1	TGCGCCAGCAGCCAATATTTGAACACTGAAGCTTTCTTT	CASSQYLNTEAFF
TRBV12-3/TRBV12-4	-	13	TRBD2	TRBJ2-7	TGTGCCAGCAGTTTAGGACTAGCTCTCGAGCAGTACTTC	CASSLGLALEQYF
TRBV12-3/TRBV12-4	-	15	TRBD2	TRBJ2-1	TGTGCCAGCAGTGCCCCCGGGACTAGCTGGGTTGAGCAGTTCTTC	CASSAPGTSWVEQFF
TRBV5-4	-	15	-	TRBJ1-2	TGTGCCAGCAGCTTGGACAGCCCGGGATACTATGGCTACACCTTC	CASSLDSPGYYGYTF
TRBV5-1	-	16	-	TRBJ1-6	TGCGCCAGCAGCTTGGGTCCGGGAGCCCCCAGTTCACCCCTCCACTTT	CASSLGPGAPSSPLHF
TRBV12-3/TRBV12-4	once	12	-	TRBJ2-2	TGTGCCAGCAGTTTAGGACGCGGGGAGCTGTTTTTT	CASSLGRGELFF